These T cell receptor beta chains were read from a single sample in a study. TCRdb redid the calling of the 5' RACE reads with MiXCR, one entry per CDR3 protein. The sample carries fewer than 25,000 distinct CDR3 sequences, around 30% recorded once. Sample: tumor-infiltrating naive CD4+ T cells sorted from the breast tumor. These receptors all stem from a female donor with breast cancer. The CDR3 runs from the conserved cysteine through the conserved F or W. D genes are given only for firm matches. Where a row states a size, it is once, few, many or the class of an expanded clone; other rows omit it.

size: many
D: TRBD1
V: TRBV10-3
J: TRBJ2-1
DNA: TGTGCCATCAGTGCCCGGGACAGGACCTACAATGAGCAGTTCTTC
CDR3: CAISARDRTYNEQFF

size: medium-sized
D: -
V: TRBV20-1
J: TRBJ2-7
DNA: TGCAGTGCTAGAGATCCCCAGCGGAGCTCCTACGAGCAGTACTTC
CDR3: CSARDPQRSSYEQYF

size: -
D: TRBD2
V: TRBV19
J: TRBJ2-3
DNA: TGTGCCAGTAGACCTAGCGGGAGTGGTACGCAGTATTTT
CDR3: CASRPSGSGTQYF

size: -
D: TRBD2
V: TRBV5-1
J: TRBJ2-1
DNA: TGCGCCAGCAGGAGGGGACTAGTGAGAGACAATGAGCAGTTCTTC
CDR3: CASRRGLVRDNEQFF

size: -
D: -
V: TRBV6-6
J: TRBJ2-1
DNA: TGTGCCAGCAGCGAAAGCGGGACAGTCAATGAGCAGTTCTTC
CDR3: CASSESGTVNEQFF

size: -
D: -
V: TRBV30
J: TRBJ1-5
DNA: TGTGCCTGGAGTTTAGCAGAACCGACTTATCAGCCCCAGCATTTT
CDR3: CAWSLAEPTYQPQHF

size: many
D: TRBD1
V: TRBV3-1
J: TRBJ1-5
DNA: TGTGCCAGCACCCAACCATACAGGGGGCATCCCAATCAGCCCCAGCATTTT
CDR3: CASTQPYRGHPNQPQHF

size: -
D: -
V: TRBV15
J: TRBJ1-1
DNA: TGTGCCACCAGCAGAGATAGGGCTCTGAGGACTGAAGCTTTCTTT
CDR3: CATSRDRALRTEAFF

size: medium-sized
D: -
V: TRBV19
J: TRBJ2-1
DNA: TGTGCCAGTAGTCTTCCCGGTGCGCCTGAGCAGTTCTTC
CDR3: CASSLPGAPEQFF

size: few
D: TRBD1
V: TRBV25-1
J: TRBJ1-5
DNA: TGTGCCAGCGCCGGGACAGAAAATAGCAATCAGCCCCAGCATTTT
CDR3: CASAGTENSNQPQHF

size: few
D: TRBD2
V: TRBV20-1
J: TRBJ2-1
DNA: TGCAGTGCTAGAAAAGCGGGAGAAGTGTCAAACAATGAGCAGTTCTTC
CDR3: CSARKAGEVSNNEQFF

size: -
D: TRBD1
V: TRBV10-2
J: TRBJ1-1
DNA: TGCGCCGGCAGGTGGACAGGGCACAAAGCAATGAACACTGAAGCTTTCTTT
CDR3: CAGRWTGHKAMNTEAFF

size: many
D: -
V: TRBV5-1
J: TRBJ2-1
DNA: TGCGCCAGCAGCTTGGTAGGACAATCCCAACAGTTCTTC
CDR3: CASSLVGQSQQFF

size: medium-sized
D: TRBD2
V: TRBV7-6
J: TRBJ2-1
DNA: TGTGCCAGCAGGTCGGCTAGCGGCAAGTACAATGAGCAGTTCTTC
CDR3: CASRSASGKYNEQFF